This entry lists 26 T cell receptor beta chains sequenced from one sample in a study of control samples from healthy donors and cancer patients. The assay was immunoSEQ multiplex PCR, and TCRdb's table has in-frame clones only and misses some. The table records just over 80,000 clones, roughly 94% of them present only once. The sample consisted of blood. These receptors were collected from a woman aged 18-29 years in good health.

The rearrangement links TRBV24-1 to TRBJ2-1; D remains ambiguous. The CDR3 runs 18 residues. V shed 3 bases and J shed 7 bases, with 24 bases lying between them. CDR1 and CDR2 from the germline V gene are KGHDR and SFDVKD. The CDR3 bases are TGTGCCACCAGTGATCCCCCCGGTTACGGCTCCTTTGGAAATGAGCAGTTCTTC. Its protein product is CATSDPPGYGSFGNEQFF.

The chain has TRBV6-5 and TRBJ1-2, with D uncertain. The CDR3 contains 12 residues. With 7 bases removed from V and 8 bases from J, the gap between germline ends came to 14 bases. Germline CDR1 and CDR2: MNHEY and SVGAGI. This CDR3 is CASNQMDGGYTF. The CDR3 nucleotides read TGTGCCAGCAACCAAATGGACGGGGGCTACACCTTC.

This chain links TRBV20-1 with TRBJ2-7; TRBD1 matches at 8 bases. The germline V gene has CDR1 DFQATT and CDR2 SNEGSKA (reference sequence). The V segment lost 3 bases and the J segment 5 bases; nucleotides outside the gene matches: 9. The CDR3 loop spans 14 amino acids. The CDR3 is CSASIPDRVDEQYF. The CDR3 bases are TGCAGTGCTAGTATACCGGACAGGGTGGACGAGCAGTACTTC.

CDR3 coding DNA: TGCGCCAGCACTCAGATACCTGGAAACACCATATATTTT. Amino acids: CASTQIPGNTIYF. The V call is TRBV5-1, the J call TRBJ1-3; D gene uncertain. Germline lookup yields CDR1 SGHRS and CDR2 YFSETQ. V was pared by 6 bases and J by 2 bases, with 9 bases between. CDR3 length: 13 amino acids. Full variable domain (outside the CDR3, taken from reference TRBV5-1 and TRBJ1-3): KAGVTQTPRYLIKTRGQQVTLSCSPISGHRSVSWYQQTPGQGLQFLFEYFSETQRNKGNFPGRFSGRQFSNSRSEMNVSTLELGDSALYLCASTQIPGNTIYFGEGSWLTVV.

The chain combines TRBV7-3 with TRBJ1-1; D possibly corresponds to TRBD1 (5 bases). Germline V lookup: CDR1 SGHTA, CDR2 FQGTGA. The V and J ends lost 10 bases and 5 bases respectively, with 17 bases between them. This CDR3 is 13 amino acids long. DNA for the CDR3: TGTGCCACCCAGCCGTATCAGGGAACTGAAGCTTTCTTT. This translates into CATQPYQGTEAFF. Full variable domain (outside the CDR3, taken from reference TRBV7-3 and TRBJ1-1): GAGVSQTPSNKVTEKGKYVELRCDPISGHTALYWYRQSLGQGPEFLIYFQGTGAADDSGLPNDRFFAVRPEGSVSTLKIQRTERGDSAVYLCATQPYQGTEAFFGQGTRLTVV.

V is TRBV11-3 and J is TRBJ2-3, with TRBD1 identical over 9 bases. CDR3 length equals 15 residues. From germline, CDR1 is SGHNT and CDR2 YENEEA. The V segment lost 3 bases and the J segment 2 bases; nucleotides outside the gene matches: 3. CDR3 amino acids: CASSLGTGITDTQYF. The DNA of the CDR3 is TGTGCCAGCAGCTTGGGGACAGGGATCACAGATACGCAGTATTTT. Filled out from reference TRBV11-3 and TRBJ2-3, the complete variable domain reads EAGVVQSPRYKIIEKKQPVAFWCNPISGHNTLYWYLQNLGQGPELLIRYENEEAVDDSQLPKDRFSAERLKGVDSTLKIQPAELGDSAVYLCASSLGTGITDTQYFGPGTRLTVL.

The CDR3 spells CASLLRGSRSYEQYF. CDR3 coding DNA: TGTGCCAGCTTGCTCAGGGGATCTCGCTCCTACGAGCAGTACTTC. The J gene is TRBJ2-7, the V gene TRBV6-5; tentative D call: TRBD1 (6 bases). The CDR3 totals 15 residues. In germline, CDR1 is MNHEY, CDR2 SVGAGI. V lost 8 bases, J lost 0 bases, and 17 bases lay in between.

Only one count was recorded for this clone. The chain is built from TRBV2 and TRBJ1-4; no definite D call. The CDR3 loop spans 12 amino acids. Trimming removed 7 bases at V and 7 bases at J, with 10 bases between. Germline V gene sequence: CDR1 SNHLY, CDR2 FYNNEI. As DNA, the CDR3 is TGTGCCAGCATAGGGCCGACTGAAAAACTGTTTTTT. Amino acids: CASIGPTEKLFF. The full variable domain, with the rest looked up from reference TRBV2 and TRBJ1-4, is EPEVTQTPSHQVTQMGQEVILRCVPISNHLYFYWYRQILGQKVEFLVSFYNNEISEKSEIFDDQFSVERPDGSNFTLKIRSTKLEDSAMYFCASIGPTEKLFFGSGTQLSVL.

The chain has TRBV10-3 and TRBJ1-3; the D is unclear. Germline CDR1 ENHRY, CDR2 SYGVKD. Trimming removed 4 bases at V and 3 bases at J, with 7 bases between. The CDR3 has 13 amino acids. CDR3 amino acids: CAISAPFGNTIYF. The DNA of the CDR3 is TGTGCCATCAGTGCCCCGTTTGGAAACACCATATATTTT.

As concerns this clone: Other DNA sequences of this sample code for an identical CDR3. The chain uses TRBV18 and TRBJ2-3, with D unresolved. Looked up from germline, CDR1 is KGHSH and CDR2 is LQKENI. The CDR3 length is 13 residues. The ends were cut back, 3 bases at V and 1 base at J, with 5 bases in the middle. In nucleotides, the CDR3 is TGTGCCAGCTCACCCCCCGGCACAGATACGCAGTATTTT. The encoded protein is CASSPPGTDTQYF.

With regard to this clone: The sample has other DNA sequences that encode this CDR3 too. The rearrangement links TRBV7-2 to TRBJ2-7; 9 bases agree with TRBD1. The V segment lost 5 bases and the J segment 3 bases; nucleotides outside the gene matches: 11. Germline-derived CDR1 and CDR2 are SGHTA and FQGNSA. This CDR3 is built from 16 residues. CDR3 nucleotides: TGTGCCAGCAGCCTGGCTAATACAGGGGGCAGCTACGAGCAGTACTTC. Encoded protein: CASSLANTGGSYEQYF. Using reference TRBV7-2 and TRBJ2-7 for the parts outside the CDR3, the full variable domain is GAGVSQSPSNKVTEKGKDVELRCDPISGHTALYWYRQSLGQGLEFLIYFQGNSAPDKSGLPSDRFSAERTGGSVSTLTIQRTQQEDSAVYLCASSLANTGGSYEQYFGPGTRLTVT.

The rearrangement uses TRBV9 and TRBJ1-6; no firm D call. This CDR3 comprises 13 residues. Trimming took 2 bases from V and 4 from J, leaving 4 bases between them. In germline, CDR1 is SGDLS, CDR2 YYNGEE. The CDR3: CASSVGYNSPLHF. The CDR3, as DNA: TGTGCCAGCAGCGTGGGATATAATTCACCCCTCCACTTT.

The rearrangement links TRBV4-1 to TRBJ1-5; no definite D call. CDR3 size: 15 residues. CDR1 and CDR2 (germline): MGHRA, YSYEKL. Trimming stripped 1 base from V and 3 bases from J, with 10 bases between. The CDR3 region has the DNA TGCGCCAGCAGCCAAGTAGAGGCGGTCAATCAGCCCCAGCATTTT. This gives the protein CASSQVEAVNQPQHF.

The rearrangement uses TRBV5-4 and TRBJ1-6; D gene unclear. This CDR3 comprises 16 residues. Germline assignment: CDR1 SGHNT and CDR2 YYREEE (reference sequence). V shed 0 bases and J shed 6 bases, with 13 bases lying between them. For the CDR3, the DNA is TGTGCCAGCAGCTTGGGCCCCCAGACCACTAATTCACCCCTCCACTTT. Translating gives CASSLGPQTTNSPLHF.

The rearrangement joins TRBV27 to TRBJ1-4; 7 bases line up with TRBD1. This CDR3 region has 18 residues. J gave up 0 bases and V 1 base, and 8 bases lay outside the gene matches. The germline V gene has CDR1 MNHEY and CDR2 SMNVEV (reference sequence). The CDR3 spells CASSLLFQGGATNEKLFF. The CDR3 coding sequence is TGTGCCAGCAGTTTATTATTTCAGGGGGGAGCAACTAATGAAAAACTGTTTTTT.

The chain combines TRBV9 with TRBJ1-1, with no clear D. V gave up 0 bases and J gave up 5 bases, with 14 bases separating them. The CDR3 loop spans 15 amino acids. Germline CDR1 and CDR2: SGDLS and YYNGEE. As DNA, the CDR3 is TGTGCCAGCAGCGTAGATGGCAGCCTCGGTACTGAAGCTTTCTTT. This gives the protein CASSVDGSLGTEAFF.

The genes are TRBV7-2 and TRBJ1-1; the D gene is possibly TRBD1 (5 bases). V gave up 1 base and J gave up 4 bases, with 13 bases separating them. The CDR3 extends over 15 amino acids. CDR1 is SGHTA, CDR2 FQGNSA, per germline. The CDR3 is CASSLVGQSGTEAFF. CDR3 in DNA: TGTGCCAGCAGCTTAGTGGGGCAGAGCGGCACTGAAGCTTTCTTT.

In its sample, this clone was seen a few times. The CDR3 sequence is CASSDQRAPYEQYF. The CDR3 DNA follows: TGTGCCAGCAGTGACCAGCGGGCACCCTACGAGCAGTACTTC. V gene TRBV2 combines with J gene TRBJ2-7, with D perhaps TRBD2 (6 bases). Germline V lookup: CDR1 SNHLY, CDR2 FYNNEI. This CDR3 has 14 residues. The germline V and J ends were trimmed by 3 bases and 2 bases, with 11 bases remaining between them. Supplemented by reference TRBV2 and TRBJ2-7, the full variable domain reads EPEVTQTPSHQVTQMGQEVILRCVPISNHLYFYWYRQILGQKVEFLVSFYNNEISEKSEIFDDQFSVERPDGSNFTLKIRSTKLEDSAMYFCASSDQRAPYEQYFGPGTRLTVT.

As regards this clone: This same CDR3 is encoded by further DNA sequences in the sample. The rearrangement joins TRBV6-1 to TRBJ2-6; D remains ambiguous. Germline CDR1 is MNHNS and CDR2 is SASEGT. Trimming pared 2 bases from V and 0 bases from J, leaving 14 bases between. The CDR3 is made up of 18 amino acids. DNA of the CDR3: TGTGCCAGCAGTGAATATCCGGGTAGGGCCTCTGGGGCCAACGTCCTGACTTTC. Amino acid sequence: CASSEYPGRASGANVLTF.

CDR3 nucleotides: TGTGCCAGCAGTTTATGGGCGGGAGTGGCTAACGAGCAGTACTTC. It encodes CASSLWAGVANEQYF. The rearrangement uses TRBV28 and TRBJ2-7, with TRBD2 matching 7 bases. The V and J ends lost 0 bases and 5 bases, in that order; junction bases with no gene match: 7. The CDR3 contains 15 residues. CDR1 and CDR2 from the germline V gene are MDHEN and SYDVKM.

The chain links TRBV28 to TRBJ1-6; D ambiguous. The V and J ends lost 1 base and 5 bases respectively, with 12 bases between them. The CDR3 totals 16 residues. Per germline, CDR1 MDHEN and CDR2 SYDVKM. CDR3 region: CASSLYSVGDNSPLHF. CDR3 nucleotide sequence: TGTGCCAGCAGTTTATACAGCGTAGGAGATAATTCACCCCTCCACTTT.

This clone was seen only once. CDR3 residues: CASRPGQGDGYTF. The CDR3 region has the DNA TGTGCCAGCAGACCCGGACAGGGTGATGGCTACACCTTC. V usage is TRBV2 and J usage is TRBJ1-2; 8 bases fit TRBD1. This CDR3 has 13 residues. The trim removed 6 bases at V and 6 bases at J, leaving 6 bases unmatched. Germline CDR1 reads SNHLY; CDR2 reads FYNNEI.

This chain uses TRBV7-2 with TRBJ2-3, with TRBD2 matching 9 bases. V lost 3 bases and J lost 1; bases outside the gene matches: 2. CDR3 length: 15 residues. Germline V gene sequence: CDR1 SGHTA, CDR2 FQGNSA. The CDR3 DNA reads TGTGCCAGCAGCTTTAGCGGGAGAGGCACAGATACGCAGTATTTT. Protein: CASSFSGRGTDTQYF.

This chain uses TRBV3-1 (or the pseudogene TRBV3-2) with TRBJ2-3; a possible D gene is TRBD2 (5 bases). Trimming took off 4 bases at V and 2 bases at J, with 22 bases between the two ends. The CDR3 covers 18 residues. Germline CDR1 LGHDT, CDR2 YNNKEL (reference sequence). CDR3 residues: CASSPTLGAEIPTDTQYF. In DNA form, the CDR3 reads TGTGCCAGCAGCCCAACCCTCGGAGCGGAAATTCCCACAGATACGCAGTATTTT.

The V and J genes are TRBV7-9 and TRBJ2-7; D perhaps matches TRBD1 (6 bases). Trimming left V 3 bases short and J 0 bases short, with 21 bases between. Germline V gives CDR1 SEHNR, CDR2 FQNEAQ (reference sequence). The CDR3 has 18 residues. CDR3 sequence: CASSFFLLEDSSSYEQYF. In DNA form, the CDR3 reads TGTGCCAGCAGCTTTTTTCTACTGGAGGACAGTAGCTCCTACGAGCAGTACTTC.

This clone appeared a single time. The V call is TRBV6-5, the J call TRBJ1-6; tentatively, D is TRBD1 (5 bases). Germline CDR1 MNHEY, CDR2 SVGAGI. V gave up 5 bases and J gave up 1 base, with 6 bases separating them. The CDR3 length is 14 residues. CDR3 sequence (DNA): TGTGCCAGCAGTCCAGGGTCCTATAATTCACCCCTCCACTTT. Amino acid sequence: CASSPGSYNSPLHF.